Only one count was recorded for the clone carrying this TCR beta chain. These data are taken from a study of cytomegalovirus exposure and HLA in healthy donors. Produced via immunoSEQ multiplex PCR; TCRdb's table is partial and in-frame only. The sample yields under 200,000 clones, under 90% seen once. V was cut by 1 base and J by 2 bases, with 5 bases left in between. Germline CDR1 reads SNHLY; CDR2 reads FYNNEI. This CDR3 has 13 residues. The V gene is TRBV2, the J gene TRBJ2-5; D is ambiguous. This receptor was taken from a woman between 18 and 29 years old in good health and CMV-seropositive. Sequencing was done on a sample of PBMCs. The CDR3 spells CASSEDSQETQYF. The CDR3, as DNA: TGTGCCAGCAGTGAAGATAGTCAAGAGACCCAGTACTTC.